The sample holds a few counts of the clone carrying this TCR beta chain. The antigen is not known. Use of 60 Vbeta and 13 Jbeta primers characterized the PCR. Method: immunoSEQ multiplex PCR; TCRdb's copy keeps in-frame clones and lacks some. The repertoire holds 180,000 or so clones, 75% to 80% seen once, with about 14% in the top ten. This entry belongs to a study of cytomegalovirus exposure and HLA in healthy donors. Overall study findings and caveats: Most sequenced TCRs were rare (though some public TCRs occurred in many donors). In a later analysis, TCR beta V- and J-gene trimming showed a link to a missense DCLRE1C variant. In an earlier analysis, productive rearrangement rates for most beta V segments clustered near 87% or 30%. High sensitivity and specificity were reportedly achieved when the classifier diagnosed cytomegalovirus status.

Germline lookup yields CDR1 SGHRS and CDR2 YFSETQ. Trimming removed 4 bases from V and 4 bases from J, with 14 bases in between. This CDR3 comprises 14 residues. The sequenced sample was PBMCs. The clonotype originates from a man in his fifties in good health and CMV-seropositive. The chain has TRBV5-1 and TRBJ2-5; D remains unclear. The CDR3 coding sequence is TGCGCCAGCAGCGCCACGGGTAATTCAGAGACCCAGTACTTC. Translated: CASSATGNSETQYF. Full variable domain (remainder filled in from reference TRBV5-1 and TRBJ2-5): KAGVTQTPRYLIKTRGQQVTLSCSPISGHRSVSWYQQTPGQGLQFLFEYFSETQRNKGNFPGRFSGRQFSNSRSEMNVSTLELGDSALYLCASSATGNSETQYFGPGTRLLVL.